Below, 23 T cell receptor beta chains from the same sample are listed, as sequenced in a study of vaccination effects on CD4 cells after COVID-19. Antigen-specific CD4+ T cells were expanded with viral peptide pools in the ViraFEST assay before sequencing. It was after nine to eleven days of culture that CD4+ T cells were isolated. Two-dose vaccination with either BNT162b2 or mRNA-1273 was given to the participants. These receptors lack a known antigen. Sequencing was performed with immunoSEQ multiplex PCR; in TCRdb, only in-frame clones are kept and a portion is missing. The repertoire consists of approximately 17,000 clones, with under 70% occurring once and the leading ten covering roughly 9.2%. Sequenced material: CD4+ T cells from PBMCs cultured with SARS-CoV-2 spike peptides, taken after COVID-19 vaccination. The receptors here all came from a human donor who received a COVID-19 vaccine.

This clone counts as medium-sized. This chain uses TRBV7-2 with TRBJ2-5, with D perhaps assigned TRBD1 or TRBD2 (5 bases each). Germline loops: CDR1 SGHTA, CDR2 FQGNSA. The CDR3 has 14 residues. V lost 5 bases and J 5 bases, leaving 15 bases between the germline ends. The CDR3 sequence: CASSPSRGLETQYF. The CDR3 bases are TGTGCCAGCAGCCCCTCGAGGGGCCTCGAGACCCAGTACTTC.

This chain connects TRBV27 to TRBJ2-5; D remains unclear. The CDR3 has 15 residues. Trimming pared 0 bases from V and 5 bases from J, leaving 13 bases between. Germline V lookup: CDR1 MNHEY, CDR2 SMNVEV (reference sequence). CDR3 coding DNA: TGTGCCAGCAGTTTATCGTCATCCGTTCGGGAGACCCAGTACTTC. Protein: CASSLSSSVRETQYF.

This clone was found a few times. The chain uses TRBV18 and TRBJ1-6; 9 bases map to TRBD1. V lost 4 bases to trimming and J lost 6 bases; unmatched junction nucleotides: 10. CDR1 and CDR2 (germline): KGHSH, LQKENI. CDR3 size: 17 residues. The DNA for the CDR3 is TGTGCCAGCTCACGCCCGAGGGCGGGACAGGGTAATTCACCCCTCCACTTT. It is translated as CASSRPRAGQGNSPLHF.

This rearrangement joins TRBV6-5 to TRBJ1-2; D not resolved. Trimming took off 6 bases at V and 7 bases at J, with 15 bases between the two ends. CDR3 size: 13 residues. Germline CDR1 reads MNHEY; CDR2 reads SVGAGI. CDR3 amino acids: CASSRSPAGGYTF. The CDR3 DNA is TGTGCCAGCAGCCGATCTCCGGCAGGTGGCTACACCTTC.

The chain carries TRBV2 and TRBJ2-4; D call uncertain. Germline values: CDR1 SNHLY, CDR2 FYNNEI. CDR3 size: 17 residues. V shed 3 bases and J shed 4 bases, with 19 bases lying between them. CDR3 nucleotides: TGTGCCAGCAGTGATATAAGAACCGGTTTGGGAAAAAACATTCAGTACTTC. It specifies CASSDIRTGLGKNIQYF.

This clone appeared once. The V and J genes are TRBV30 and TRBJ1-5; D perhaps matches TRBD1 (5 bases). CDR1 and CDR2 (germline): GTSNPN, SVGIG (reference sequence). Trimming removed 2 bases at V and 3 bases at J, with 11 bases between. The CDR3 runs 14 residues. Written as DNA, the CDR3 is TGTGCCTGGAGTAAGGGGCTCTTCAATCAGCCCCAGCATTTT. The encoded protein is CAWSKGLFNQPQHF.

The genes are TRBV5-4 and TRBJ2-3; D possibly uses TRBD1 or TRBD2 (5 bases each). The CDR3 totals 15 residues. V was clipped by 3 bases and J by 0 bases, with 11 bases between them. The germline gives CDR1 SGHNT, CDR2 YYREEE (reference sequence). The chain's CDR3 is CASSSGASSTDTQYF. The CDR3 bases are TGTGCCAGCAGCTCCGGGGCTTCTAGCACAGATACGCAGTATTTT. Supplemented by reference TRBV5-4 and TRBJ2-3, the full variable domain reads ETGVTQSPTHLIKTRGQQVTLRCSSQSGHNTVSWYQQALGQGPQFIFQYYREEENGRGNFPPRFSGLQFPNYSSELNVNALELDDSALYLCASSSGASSTDTQYFGPGTRLTVL.

As to this clone: Other DNA sequences in this specimen translate into the identical CDR3. The V and J genes are TRBV27 and TRBJ1-1, with D tentatively TRBD1 (5 bases). Germline CDR1 reads MNHEY; CDR2 reads SMNVEV (reference sequence). Trimming removed 6 bases at V and 0 bases at J, with 11 bases between. The CDR3 is made up of 14 amino acids. CDR3 nucleotides: TGTGCCAGCAGCCGAGGGGCTGTGAACACTGAAGCTTTCTTT. It translates to CASSRGAVNTEAFF.

This clone has just a few counts. The J gene is TRBJ2-1, the V gene TRBV30; maybe TRBD2 (8 bases). Germline CDR1 is GTSNPN and CDR2 is SVGIG (reference sequence). This CDR3 spans 15 amino acids. Trimming stripped 1 base from V and 10 bases from J, with 20 bases between. CDR3 nucleotide sequence: TGTGCCTGGAGTGGATTAGCGGGACAGATTGGAGAGCAGTTCTTC. Translation: CAWSGLAGQIGEQFF.

The genes are TRBV5-1 and TRBJ1-1, with TRBD1 matching 7 bases. J lost 2 bases, V lost 3 bases, and 4 bases had no gene match. This CDR3 has 14 amino acids. Looked up from germline, CDR1 is SGHRS and CDR2 is YFSETQ. CDR3 sequence reads: CASSWGTANTEAFF. The CDR3 DNA reads TGCGCCAGCAGCTGGGGGACAGCTAACACTGAAGCTTTCTTT.

Here the CDR3 reads CASSADEAYGYTF. The CDR3 DNA follows: TGTGCCAGCAGCGCTGACGAGGCTTATGGCTACACCTTC. The gene calls are TRBV5-4 and TRBJ1-2; D ambiguous. Germline V gives CDR1 SGHNT, CDR2 YYREEE (reference sequence). This CDR3 region has 13 residues. V lost 4 bases, J lost 5 bases, and 12 bases lay in between.

The rearrangement joins TRBV11-2 to TRBJ1-1, with D possibly TRBD1 on 5 matching bases. The V end was cut by 6 bases, the J end by 1 base, with 12 bases between. This CDR3 comprises 14 residues. Germline V CDR1 and CDR2: SGHAT, FQNNGV. CDR3 DNA: TGTGCCAGCAGTCAGGGTCGTCGGAACACTGAAGCTTTCTTT. This encodes CASSQGRRNTEAFF. Full variable domain (missing parts from reference TRBV11-2 and TRBJ1-1): EAGVAQSPRYKIIEKRQSVAFWCNPISGHATLYWYQQILGQGPKLLIQFQNNGVVDDSQLPKDRFSAERLKGVDSTLKIQPAKLEDSAVYLCASSQGRRNTEAFFGQGTRLTVV.

The chain recombines TRBV10-3 with TRBJ2-1; D is possibly TRBD2 (6 bases). The CDR3 has 15 residues. CDR1 is ENHRY, CDR2 SYGVKD, per germline. V shed 6 bases and J shed 0 bases, with 12 bases lying between them. In nucleotides, the CDR3 is TGTGCCATCAGCAAACCGGGACTCTCCTACAATGAGCAGTTCTTC. Translated, it gives CAISKPGLSYNEQFF.

V usage is TRBV4-2 and J usage is TRBJ2-5, with D possibly being TRBD1 or TRBD2 (5 bases each). The germline V gene has CDR1 LGHNA and CDR2 YNFKEQ. This CDR3 has 14 amino acids. The ends were cut back, 1 base at V and 2 bases at J, with 8 bases in the middle. CDR3 bases: TGTGCCAGCAGCCAAGGTGGGGGACAAGAGACCCAGTACTTC. As protein: CASSQGGGQETQYF.

V usage is TRBV6-5 and J usage is TRBJ1-4, with D possibly TRBD1 on 6 matching bases. The CDR3 sequence is 14 residues long. Trimming removed 7 bases at V and 8 bases at J, with 17 bases between. Looked up from germline, CDR1 is MNHEY and CDR2 is SVGAGI. Here the CDR3 reads CASTRLGAVEKLFF. The CDR3 region has the DNA TGTGCCAGCACCCGTCTGGGGGCCGTCGAAAAACTGTTTTTT.

V is TRBV28 and J is TRBJ2-5; D unresolved. The CDR3 runs to 14 residues. The V end was cut by 6 bases, the J end by 1 base, with 12 bases between. Per the germline V gene, CDR1 is MDHEN and CDR2 is SYDVKM. The CDR3 sequence: CASSLPYLQETQYF. Written as DNA, the CDR3 is TGTGCCAGCAGCCTACCCTACCTCCAAGAGACCCAGTACTTC.

CDR3 DNA: TGTGCCTGGAGTGCTGGACAGGGGGGTGGATATGGCTACACCTTC. The encoded protein is CAWSAGQGGGYGYTF. The gene calls are TRBV30 and TRBJ1-2; 10 bases line up with TRBD1. J lost 5 bases, V lost 1 base, and 7 bases had no gene match. CDR1 and CDR2 from the germline V gene are GTSNPN and SVGIG (reference sequence). This CDR3 contains 15 residues.

In its sample, this clone ranks as large (0.1 to 1%). The rearrangement links TRBV12-3 or TRBV12-4 to TRBJ1-5; D is perhaps TRBD1 (6 bases). Trimming pared 4 bases from V and 5 bases from J, leaving 9 bases between. CDR3 length: 13 amino acids. The CDR3 sequence: CASSWGHDQPQHF. Here the CDR3 DNA reads TGTGCCAGCAGTTGGGGGCACGATCAGCCCCAGCATTTT.

The genes are TRBV29-1 and TRBJ1-4, with a possible D match to TRBD1 (6 bases). Germline assignment: CDR1 SQVTM and CDR2 ANQGSEA. Trimming pared 5 bases from V and 6 bases from J, leaving 10 bases between. The CDR3 loop spans 12 amino acids. CDR3 bases: TGCAGCGTTAGGGCAGGGGATGAAAAACTGTTTTTT. Translated, it gives CSVRAGDEKLFF.

This clone was seen more than once but under ten times. J is TRBJ1-1 and V is TRBV14; D is perhaps TRBD1 (5 bases). Per the germline V gene, CDR1 is SGHDN and CDR2 is FVKESK. This CDR3 is 13 amino acids long. V gave up 4 bases and J gave up 7 bases, with 13 bases separating them. DNA of the CDR3: TGTGCCAGCAGCCGTTTCGACCAGGGTGAAGCTTTCTTT. Its protein is CASSRFDQGEAFF.

This clone was recorded once. CDR3 loop: CASSLQGYEQYF. CDR3 sequence (DNA): TGTGCCAGCAGCCTACAGGGCTACGAGCAGTACTTC. The V and J genes are TRBV28 and TRBJ2-7, with D tentatively TRBD1 (6 bases). This CDR3 has 12 amino acids. Germline V gives CDR1 MDHEN, CDR2 SYDVKM. V dropped 6 bases and J dropped 3 bases, with 9 bases sitting between them.

This clone occurred a few times. The chain links TRBV30 to TRBJ1-5; D remains unclear. The CDR3 has 13 residues. The V gene's germline CDR1 is GTSNPN and CDR2 SVGIG (reference sequence). Trimming left V 0 bases short and J 5 bases short, with 8 bases between. CDR3 region: CAWSVRVDQPQHF. DNA of the CDR3: TGTGCCTGGAGTGTAAGAGTAGATCAGCCCCAGCATTTT.

The V and J genes are TRBV2 and TRBJ2-5; D might be TRBD2 (5 bases). Germline CDR1 and CDR2: SNHLY and FYNNEI. V lost 3 bases and J lost 5, with 13 bases in between. This CDR3 region has 14 residues. CDR3 DNA: TGTGCCAGCAGTGATCCGGTAGCGACGGAGACCCAGTACTTC. Its protein is CASSDPVATETQYF.